This T cell receptor beta chain was identified in a study of T-cell memory formation after mild COVID-19. General study points: A subset of responding clones appeared in pre-infection memory, suggesting cross-reactive memory joined. CD4+ bias marked clones expanding day 15 to 37, unlike balanced contracting clones. Of the contracting clones, CD4+ ones lay mainly in CM and EM, and CD8+ ones in EMRA.

A few counts support this clonotype. The antigen is not known. V was pared by 1 base and J by 9 bases, with 7 bases between. The germline CDR1 and CDR2 sequences are SEHNR and FQNEAQ (reference sequence). The CDR3 is 11 residues long. Employing constant-segment primers, 5'RACE generated TCR alpha and TCR beta cDNA libraries bearing sample barcodes and UMIs. TCRdb recomputed calls from the 5' RACE reads with MiXCR, one row per CDR3 protein. The sample holds a few hundred thousand distinct CDR3 sequences, 15% to 20% seen once. Specimen: PBMCs or a T cell subset sorted from them (not recorded which). This chain joins TRBV7-9 and TRBJ2-7; no reliable D call. The TCR was taken from a man aged 18-30 years who had mild COVID-19 (a few samples of this study predate the infection). Cell type and time point are not known. CDR3 sequence (DNA): TGTGCCAGCAGCTTAGGATCCGGGCAGTACTTC. Its translation: CASSLGSGQYF.